The present T cell receptor (beta chain) was sequenced within a study of T cells in Graves' hyperthyroidism and ophthalmopathy. Study conclusions and caveats: Blood shared most expanded thyroid clonotypes above 0.001.

From RNA transcripts, TCR beta CDR3 regions were amplified. With the HTBI primer set, the TCR CDR3 went through a first round of RT-PCR. TCRdb used MiXCR to reprocess the multiplex PCR reads, holding one entry per CDR3 protein. The sample contains under 250,000 distinct CDR3 sequences, approximately 17% of which appear only once. V lost 4 bases and J 7 bases, leaving 4 bases between the germline ends. This CDR3 spans 11 amino acids. Germline lookup yields CDR1 SNHLY and CDR2 FYNNEI. This clonotype was counted ten times or more. Antigen unknown. The rearrangement joins TRBV2 to TRBJ2-2; the D is unclear. This TCR came from a man in his fifties or sixties with Graves' hyperthyroidism. Sequenced sample: blood. The CDR3 sequence: CASSVGGELFF. In nucleotides, the CDR3 is TGTGCCAGCAGTGTAGGCGGGGAGCTGTTTTTT. The entire variable domain, with the rest obtained from reference TRBV2 and TRBJ2-2, is as follows: EPEVTQTPSHQVTQMGQEVILRCVPISNHLYFYWYRQILGQKVEFLVSFYNNEISEKSEIFDDQFSVERPDGSNFTLKIRSTKLEDSAMYFCASSVGGELFFGEGSRLTVL.